This TCR beta chain originates from a study of T cell repertoires in cytomegalovirus infection. On this clonotype: The antigen remains undetermined.

Germline CDR1 LNHNV, CDR2 YYDKDF (reference sequence). V shed 0 bases, J shed 5 bases, and the junction held 3 bases outside the gene matches. The CDR3 is 14 amino acids. MiXCR was run by TCRdb on the reads, yielding one entry per CDR3 protein. The profile covers more than 75,000 distinct CDR3 sequences, with roughly 29% appearing a single time and about three quarters taken by the ten largest. V gene TRBV15 combines with J gene TRBJ1-1, with 7 bases identical to TRBD1. The TCR sequence derives from a human donor in good health (CMV status not recorded). Some clones in this sample may be carry-over from other donors' samples. The input for sequencing was CD8+ T cells from cultured PBMCs, taken from culture after CMV antigen stimulation. This chain's CDR3 is CATSREQGRTEAFF. The CDR3 nucleotides read TGTGCCACCAGCAGAGAACAGGGGCGGACTGAAGCTTTCTTT. Using reference TRBV15 and TRBJ1-1 for the parts outside the CDR3, the full variable domain is DAMVIQNPRYQVTQFGKPVTLSCSQTLNHNVMYWYQQKSSQAPKLLFHYYDKDFNNEADTPDNFQSRRPNTSFCFLDIRSPGLGDTAMYLCATSREQGRTEAFFGQGTRLTVV.